The TCR beta chain under discussion was sequenced for a study of cytomegalovirus exposure and HLA in healthy donors. Overall study context: The 120 or so validation repertoires were reported in a later analysis to have been generated on the same platform as the roughly 670 first-cohort repertoires.

The CDR3 loop spans 16 amino acids. Germline loops: CDR1 MDHEN, CDR2 SYDVKM. The junction had 14 bases not matched to a gene; V was cut back by 6 bases and J by 3 bases. Data came from immunoSEQ multiplex PCR; TCRdb stores just in-frame clones and leaves some out. The table includes 200,000 or so clones, around 90% detected once. This TCR came from a young woman in good health and CMV-seronegative. The sample comprised PBMCs. V and J are TRBV28 and TRBJ2-7, with 7 bases that match TRBD1. The CDR3 sequence: CASRPGVWDSFYEQYF. CDR3 nucleotides: TGTGCCAGCAGGCCCGGGGTGTGGGACAGCTTCTACGAGCAGTACTTC.